This T cell receptor beta chain was documented in a study of cytomegalovirus exposure and HLA in healthy donors. The PCR contained 60 Vbeta and 13 Jbeta primers. Repertoires were generated with immunoSEQ multiplex PCR, while TCRdb's copy carries only in-frame clones and drops some. The repertoire holds tens of thousands of clones, with about 77% as singletons. This receptor was identified in a male donor in good health and CMV-seropositive. What was sequenced was PBMCs.

DNA for the CDR3: TGCGCCAGCGGGGACAGAAATAATTCACCCCTCCACTTT. Its protein is CASGDRNNSPLHF. This chain links TRBV5-1 with TRBJ1-6, with 7 bases that match TRBD1. Unmatched junction bases numbered 3, after V lost 7 bases and J lost 5 bases. The CDR3 consists of 13 residues. Germline values: CDR1 SGHRS, CDR2 YFSETQ.